This T cell receptor beta chain was identified in a study of blood T cell repertoires in COVID-19. Study context: Sources were T cells, B-cell-depleted T cells, or PBMCs; the material itself was cDNA or gDNA.

Profiled with immunoSEQ multiplex PCR; TCRdb holds only in-frame clones, not every one. Of over 250,000 clones listed, 86% are singletons. Germline CDR1 is WSHSY and CDR2 is SAAADI. There are 16 residues in the CDR3. V lost 8 bases and J lost 0; bases outside the gene matches: 9. The chain employs TRBV10-2 and TRBJ2-1; TRBD2 matches 8 bases. The TCR was taken from a woman in her sixties or seventies with COVID-19, enrolled during active disease. Sequenced material: peripheral blood. The CDR3 is CASEIPRGDSYNEQFF. The CDR3 DNA reads TGCGCCAGCGAGATCCCGCGGGGGGACTCCTACAATGAGCAGTTCTTC.